This T cell receptor (beta chain) came from a study of blood T cell repertoires in COVID-19 (dated by TCRdb to 2020 to 2021). Notes on the research overall: Samples from collaborators originated in the United States, Italy and Spain and spanned both the acute and convalescent phases of COVID-19. The material from the prospective study consisted of cDNA or gDNA derived from T cells, B-cell-depleted T cells, or PBMCs. Subjects who had been exposed to COVID-19, were actively infected with it, or had recovered from it provided the deeply sampled blood TCRbeta repertoires that made up the dataset. The repertoires were made available in a free public database intended to serve as a resource for research on the immune response to SARS-CoV-2. The samples were drawn from two sources: the first 160 participants of the ongoing ImmuneRACE study, and 1,200 or so subjects contributed by 6 global collaborators. Nearly every sample came with metadata listing a de-identified subject ID, COVID-19 status, age in years and sex. HLA class I and class II types, where available, came from metadata supplied by the sample provider rather than from assay-based typing.

TCRbeta CDR3 regions were amplified from genomic DNA using the immunoSEQ Assay, a bias-controlled multiplex PCR. For the original study's pipeline: The number of nucleated cells in each sample was estimated from the amplification of reference gene primers within the assay. Sequence reads were collapsed and filtered to measure the absolute abundance of every unique TCRbeta CDR3 rearrangement. Productive Simpson clonality was computed per sample as the square root of Simpson's diversity index over productive rearrangements. TCRdb provides this immuneACCESS table in a form limited to in-frame rearrangements. Some clones are lacking; in checked studies, under half of them reflect an unresolved V gene, and why the rest are absent is not known. That table gives V, J and clone size, and the DNA gave D and trimming. The sample contains 200,000 or so clones, about nine tenths of them found a single time. 3% to 4.5% of the sample is taken by the ten largest.

As regards this clone: This clone's antigen is unknown. Per-base quality was not reported, and no clone a single base away is much larger than it.

The CDR3, cysteine through phenylalanine, is 14 amino acids long. Only the CDR3 portion is preserved as DNA: 42 bases, with reading frame beginning at the first base. CDR1 and CDR2 are drawn from the germline V gene: SGDLS, YYNGEE. V has 2 bases trimmed and J has 6 bases trimmed; junction bases matching no gene number 5. Participants in the prospective study were enrolled through a virtual design, were aged about 18 to 90 years, and lived in 20 to 30 United States geographic areas. In the prospective study, cohorts were assigned on the basis of participant-reported clinical history obtained from a screening survey and a study questionnaire. In the prospective study, mobile phlebotomists collected whole blood, serum and a nasopharyngeal or oropharyngeal swab from each participant. Prospective study participants could optionally give additional blood draws and questionnaires over a roughly 2-month period. Prospective study blood samples were shipped either frozen or at room temperature before DNA extraction.

What the work shows at the level of the full study, not this receptor alone: How much clinical and demographic metadata was included differed by source and by participant, and the metadata was provided uncurated.

Sequences were obtained from PBMCs or T cells enriched from blood (not recorded which). This receptor was taken from a woman aged 40 to 50 with acute COVID-19. The V gene is TRBV9 and the J gene is TRBJ1-2; TRBD1 fits 9 bases in the junction. In nucleotides, the sequence is TGTGCCAGCAGCGTCCGGACAGGGGTGCATGGCTACACCTTC. Translated, it reads CASSVRTGVHGYTF.